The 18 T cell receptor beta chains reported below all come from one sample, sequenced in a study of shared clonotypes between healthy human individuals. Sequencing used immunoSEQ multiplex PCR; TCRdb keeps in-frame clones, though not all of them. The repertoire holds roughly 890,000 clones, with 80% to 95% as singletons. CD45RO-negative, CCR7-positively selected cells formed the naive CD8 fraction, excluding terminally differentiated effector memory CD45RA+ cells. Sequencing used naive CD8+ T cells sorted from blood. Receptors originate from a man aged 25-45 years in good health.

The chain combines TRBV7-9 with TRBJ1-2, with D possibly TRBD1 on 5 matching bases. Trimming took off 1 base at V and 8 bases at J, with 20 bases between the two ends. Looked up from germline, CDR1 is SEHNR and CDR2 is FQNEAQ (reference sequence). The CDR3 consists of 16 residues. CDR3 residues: CASSLEGQGPQVGYTF. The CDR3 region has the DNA TGTGCCAGCAGCTTAGAGGGGCAGGGACCACAGGTGGGCTACACCTTC.

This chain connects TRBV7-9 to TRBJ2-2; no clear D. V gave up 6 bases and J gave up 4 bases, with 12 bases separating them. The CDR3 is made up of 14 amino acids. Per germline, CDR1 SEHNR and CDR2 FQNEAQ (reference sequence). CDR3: CASSHLGITGELFF. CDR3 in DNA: TGTGCCAGCAGTCACTTGGGGATCACCGGGGAGCTGTTTTTT.

The CDR3 DNA follows: TGCGCCAGCAGCGCCGGGACAGGTTTGAACGAGCAGTACTTC. Protein sequence: CASSAGTGLNEQYF. The chain couples TRBV5-1 to TRBJ2-7; 8 bases are shared with TRBD1. V shed 4 bases and J 5 bases; nucleotides not matched to a gene: 8. The germline V gene encodes CDR1 SGHRS and CDR2 YFSETQ. The CDR3 runs 14 residues.

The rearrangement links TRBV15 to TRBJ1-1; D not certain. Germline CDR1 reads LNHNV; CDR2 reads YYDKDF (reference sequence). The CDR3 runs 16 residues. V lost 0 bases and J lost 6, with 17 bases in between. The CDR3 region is CATSRDHGSYGAEAFF. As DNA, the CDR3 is TGTGCCACCAGCAGAGATCACGGGTCTTACGGGGCTGAAGCTTTCTTT.

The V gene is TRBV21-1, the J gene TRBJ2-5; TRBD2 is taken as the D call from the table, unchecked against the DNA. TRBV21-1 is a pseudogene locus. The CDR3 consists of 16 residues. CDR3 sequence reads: CASSKRLAEYQETQYF. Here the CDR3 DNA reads TGTGCCAGCAGCAAGAGGCTAGCGGAGTACCAAGAGACCCAGTACTTC.

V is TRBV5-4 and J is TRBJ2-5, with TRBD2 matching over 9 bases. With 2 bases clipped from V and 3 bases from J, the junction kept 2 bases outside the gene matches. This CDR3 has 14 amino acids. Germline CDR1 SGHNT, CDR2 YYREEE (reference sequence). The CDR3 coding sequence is TGTGCCAGCAGCTTAGTAGCGGGAGAAGAGACCCAGTACTTC. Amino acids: CASSLVAGEETQYF.

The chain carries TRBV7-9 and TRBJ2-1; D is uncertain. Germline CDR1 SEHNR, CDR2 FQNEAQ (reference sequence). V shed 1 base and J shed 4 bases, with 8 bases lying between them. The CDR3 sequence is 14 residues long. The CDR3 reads CASSLVTQYNEQFF. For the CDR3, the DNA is TGTGCCAGCAGCTTAGTAACTCAATACAATGAGCAGTTCTTC.

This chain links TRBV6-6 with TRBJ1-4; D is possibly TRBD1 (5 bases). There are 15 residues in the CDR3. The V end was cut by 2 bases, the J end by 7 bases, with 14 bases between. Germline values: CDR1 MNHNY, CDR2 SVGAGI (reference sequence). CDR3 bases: TGTGCCAGCAGTTACAGTGGGACCCTTATTGAAAAACTGTTTTTT. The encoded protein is CASSYSGTLIEKLFF.

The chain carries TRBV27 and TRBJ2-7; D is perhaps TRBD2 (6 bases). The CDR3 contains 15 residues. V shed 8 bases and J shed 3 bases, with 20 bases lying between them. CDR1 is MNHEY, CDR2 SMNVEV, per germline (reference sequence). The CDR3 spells CASCASGLSHYEQYF. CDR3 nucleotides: TGTGCCAGCTGTGCATCGGGACTCTCCCACTACGAGCAGTACTTC.

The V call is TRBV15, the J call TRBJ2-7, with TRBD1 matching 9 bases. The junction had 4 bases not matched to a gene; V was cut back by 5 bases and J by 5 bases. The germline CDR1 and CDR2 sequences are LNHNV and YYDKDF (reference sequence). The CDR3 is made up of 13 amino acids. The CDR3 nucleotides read TGTGCCACCAGCGAGCGACAGGGGGACGAGCAGTACTTC. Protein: CATSERQGDEQYF. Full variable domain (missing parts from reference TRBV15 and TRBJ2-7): DAMVIQNPRYQVTQFGKPVTLSCSQTLNHNVMYWYQQKSSQAPKLLFHYYDKDFNNEADTPDNFQSRRPNTSFCFLDIRSPGLGDTAMYLCATSERQGDEQYFGPGTRLTVT.

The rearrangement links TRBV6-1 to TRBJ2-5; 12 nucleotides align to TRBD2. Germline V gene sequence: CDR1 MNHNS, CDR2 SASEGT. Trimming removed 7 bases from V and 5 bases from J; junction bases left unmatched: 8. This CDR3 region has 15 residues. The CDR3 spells CASNPGLAGWETQYF. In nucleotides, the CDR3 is TGTGCCAGCAATCCCGGACTAGCGGGGTGGGAGACCCAGTACTTC.

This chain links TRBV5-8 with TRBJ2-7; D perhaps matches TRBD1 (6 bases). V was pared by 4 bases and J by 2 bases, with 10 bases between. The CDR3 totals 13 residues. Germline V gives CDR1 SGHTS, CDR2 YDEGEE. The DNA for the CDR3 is TGTGCCAGCAGCAGGGACATGGCCTACGAGCAGTACTTC. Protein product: CASSRDMAYEQYF.

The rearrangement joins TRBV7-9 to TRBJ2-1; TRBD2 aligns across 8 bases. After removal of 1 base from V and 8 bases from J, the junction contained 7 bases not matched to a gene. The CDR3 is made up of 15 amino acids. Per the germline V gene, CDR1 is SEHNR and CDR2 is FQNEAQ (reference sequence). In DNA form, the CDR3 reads TGTGCCAGCAGCTTAGGGGAAGCGGGAGAAGATGAGCAGTTCTTC. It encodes CASSLGEAGEDEQFF. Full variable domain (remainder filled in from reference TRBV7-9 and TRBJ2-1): DTGVSQNPRHKITKRGQNVTFRCDPISEHNRLYWYRQTLGQGPEFLTYFQNEAQLEKSRLLSDRFSAERPKGSFSTLEIQRTEQGDSAMYLCASSLGEAGEDEQFFGPGTRLTVL.

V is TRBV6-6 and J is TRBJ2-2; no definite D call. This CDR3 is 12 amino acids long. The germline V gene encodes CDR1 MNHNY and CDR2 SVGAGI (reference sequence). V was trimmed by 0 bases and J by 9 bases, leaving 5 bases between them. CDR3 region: CASSYSVRELFF. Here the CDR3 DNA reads TGTGCCAGCAGTTACTCCGTCCGGGAGCTGTTTTTT.

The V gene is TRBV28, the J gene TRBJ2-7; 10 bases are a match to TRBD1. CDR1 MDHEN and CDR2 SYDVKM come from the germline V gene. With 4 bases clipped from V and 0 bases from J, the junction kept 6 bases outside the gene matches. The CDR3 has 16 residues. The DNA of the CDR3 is TGTGCCAGCAGTTCACGAAGGACAGGGGGCTCCTACGAGCAGTACTTC. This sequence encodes CASSSRRTGGSYEQYF. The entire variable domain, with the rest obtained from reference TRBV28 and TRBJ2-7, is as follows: DVKVTQSSRYLVKRTGEKVFLECVQDMDHENMFWYRQDPGLGLRLIYFSYDVKMKEKGDIPEGYSVSREKKERFSLILESASTNQTSMYLCASSSRRTGGSYEQYFGPGTRLTVT.

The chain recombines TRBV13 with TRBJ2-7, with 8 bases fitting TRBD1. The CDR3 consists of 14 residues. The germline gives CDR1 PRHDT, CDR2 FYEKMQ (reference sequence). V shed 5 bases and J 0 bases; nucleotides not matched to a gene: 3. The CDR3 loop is CASSMGTGSYEQYF. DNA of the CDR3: TGTGCCAGCAGCATGGGGACAGGCTCCTACGAGCAGTACTTC.

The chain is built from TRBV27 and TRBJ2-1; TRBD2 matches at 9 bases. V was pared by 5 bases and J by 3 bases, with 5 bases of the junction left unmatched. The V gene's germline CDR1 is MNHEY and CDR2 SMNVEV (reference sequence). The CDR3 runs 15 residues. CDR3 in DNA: TGTGCCAGCAGTCCTTTAGCGGGAGACTACAATGAGCAGTTCTTC. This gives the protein CASSPLAGDYNEQFF.

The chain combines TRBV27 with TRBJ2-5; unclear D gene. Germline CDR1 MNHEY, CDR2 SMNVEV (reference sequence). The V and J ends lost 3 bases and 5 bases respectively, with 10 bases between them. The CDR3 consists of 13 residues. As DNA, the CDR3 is TGTGCCAGCAGTTTCGGAATTGGGGAGACCCAGTACTTC. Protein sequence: CASSFGIGETQYF.